These T cell receptor beta chains were read from a single sample in a study of T cells in localized non-small cell lung cancer. Measured with immunoSEQ multiplex PCR; TCRdb has only the in-frame clones, and not every one. The sample includes 55,000 to 75,000 clones, roughly 92% of them seen just once. The specimen was peripheral blood, collected before any cancer treatment. The origin of the receptors is a man aged 40 to 70 with stage I lung adenocarcinoma. Both conserved end residues are part of each CDR3. D genes are given only for firm matches. Some rows have no size entry. The others give once, few or many, or a class for an expanded clone.

size	D	J	V	DNA	CDR3
.	.	TRBJ2-7	TRBV19	TGTGCCAGTAGTAAAGCTGCGGGCCCCGGCGGGGAGTACTTC	CASSKAAGPGGEYF
.	TRBD2	TRBJ2-3	TRBV5-1	TGCGCCAGCAGCTCGACGGGACTAGCGGGAACCACAGATACGCAGTATTTT	CASSSTGLAGTTDTQYF
.	TRBD2	TRBJ2-7	TRBV6-6	TGTGCCAGCAGTTACTGGACTAGCGGGAGGAGCGACGAGCAGTACTTC	CASSYWTSGRSDEQYF
.	.	TRBJ2-4	TRBV15	TGTGCCACCTCCGCCCAGGCCCAAAACATTCAGTACTTC	CATSAQAQNIQYF
few	TRBD1	TRBJ1-1	TRBV7-9	TGTGCCAGCAGCCGCGTCAGAGGACAGGCGAACACTGAAGCTTTCTTT	CASSRVRGQANTEAFF
.	TRBD1	TRBJ1-5	TRBV27	TGTGCCAGCAGTTTAATGGGGGGACAGGGGGACTATCAGCCCCAGCATTTT	CASSLMGGQGDYQPQHF
.	.	TRBJ2-7	TRBV11-3	TGTGCCAGCAGCTTCAACGGGCAGGGCTACGAGCAGTACTTC	CASSFNGQGYEQYF
.	.	TRBJ2-7	TRBV11-3	TGTGCCAGCAGCTTAGTTTCCTCCTACGAGCAGTACTTC	CASSLVSSYEQYF
.	.	TRBJ2-1	TRBV27	TGTGCCAGCAGTTTAGGTAGCGGAACCTACAATGAGCAGTTCTTC	CASSLGSGTYNEQFF
.	.	TRBJ1-2	TRBV18	TGTGCCAGCTCACCACGATCAGACCCGGTAGCCCATGGCTACACCTTC	CASSPRSDPVAHGYTF
.	.	TRBJ1-6	TRBV5-1	TGCGCCAGCAGTTCCGGGACCCCCGGGGTTAATTCACCCCTCCACTTT	CASSSGTPGVNSPLHF
.	TRBD1	TRBJ1-6	TRBV6-4	TGTGCCAGCAGTGACTCTGAAGGGGGCTTATCACCCCTCCACTTT	CASSDSEGGLSPLHF
.	.	TRBJ1-3	TRBV2	.	CASSEAASTSGSGNTIYF
.	.	TRBJ2-5	TRBV5-4	TGTGCCAGCAGCTCCCTCCAGGACATATACCAAGAGACCCAGTACTTC	CASSSLQDIYQETQYF
.	TRBD2	TRBJ2-2	TRBV28	TGTGCCAGCAGTTTAGCTAGCGGGCTCACCGGGGAGCTGTTTTTT	CASSLASGLTGELFF
.	.	TRBJ1-1	TRBV2	TGTGCCAGCTTGGCGGGCCCGAACACTGAAGCTTTCTTT	CASLAGPNTEAFF
.	TRBD2	TRBJ2-7	TRBV2	TGTGCCAGCAGACTTGGGGGGGGATCGGAAGAGCAGTACTTC	CASRLGGGSEEQYF
.	.	TRBJ2-4	TRBV28	TGTGCCAGCAGATCCAGTATCAACATTCAGTACTTC	CASRSSINIQYF
.	.	TRBJ2-1	TRBV11-2	TGTGCCAGCAGCTCGGGAAGAGAGCGGACTACCCGTGAGCAGTTCTTC	CASSSGRERTTREQFF
.	.	TRBJ2-3	TRBV6-5	TGTGCCAGCAGAAAAGACGGGGCAGATACGCAGTATTTT	CASRKDGADTQYF
.	.	TRBJ2-2	TRBV2	TGTGCCAGCAGTGAAGGGGTGGCCGGGGAGCTGTTTTTT	CASSEGVAGELFF
.	.	TRBJ2-1	TRBV29-1	TGCAGCGTCTATTTTCAGGAGGGCCTAAGCAATGAGCAGTTCTTC	CSVYFQEGLSNEQFF
.	TRBD2	TRBJ2-5	TRBV19	TGTGCCAGTAGTATAGGACTAGCGGGAGGTCCGACGGAGACCCAGTACTTC	CASSIGLAGGPTETQYF
.	.	TRBJ2-7	TRBV5-1	TGCGCAAGCTCAGAGCGGAGCTCCTACGAGCAGTACTTC	CASSERSSYEQYF
.	.	TRBJ1-5	TRBV19	TGTGCCAGCCGGGGATCGGTGGGGGACAATCAGCCCCAGCATTTT	CASRGSVGDNQPQHF
.	.	TRBJ1-1	TRBV27	TGTGCCAGCAGCCCGGGACCTTATGAAGCTTTCTTT	CASSPGPYEAFF
.	TRBD2	TRBJ2-7	TRBV9	TGTGCCAGCAGCGTAGGGGAGGGAGTGTCCTACGAGCAGTACTTC	CASSVGEGVSYEQYF
.	TRBD2	TRBJ2-5	TRBV7-9	TGTGCCAGCAGCTCCCGAGTGGGAGGGCCTCCAGAGACCCAGTACTTC	CASSSRVGGPPETQYF
.	.	TRBJ2-1	TRBV5-5	TGTGCCAGCAGCATAAGTGGCAATGAGCAGTTCTTC	CASSISGNEQFF
once	TRBD1	TRBJ2-4	TRBV7-9	TGTGCCAGCAGTCCGGGACAGGGGTGGAACATTCAGTACTTC	CASSPGQGWNIQYF
.	TRBD2	TRBJ2-7	TRBV4-1	TGCGCCAGCAGCCAAGAGCCCATAGCGGGAGTCAGCGAGCAGTACTTC	CASSQEPIAGVSEQYF
.	.	TRBJ2-7	TRBV9	TGTGCCAGCCGCCTATGGATCTACGAGCAGTACTTC	CASRLWIYEQYF
.	.	TRBJ1-4	TRBV7-9	TGTGCCAGCAGCTCTGACCAGATGGGTTTACGTGAAAAACTGTTTTTT	CASSSDQMGLREKLFF
few	.	TRBJ2-3	TRBV7-9	TGTGCCAGCAGCCCGGACTATTTCACAGATACGCAGTATTTT	CASSPDYFTDTQYF
.	TRBD2	TRBJ2-7	TRBV11-3	TGTGCCAGCAGCTCCGGAGGTTTCCTACTAGCGGGATCCTACGAGCAGTACTTC	CASSSGGFLLAGSYEQYF
.	TRBD1	TRBJ2-2	TRBV13	TGTGCCAGCAGCCCCGGGACAGGGGGCACCGGGGAGCTGTTTTTT	CASSPGTGGTGELFF